This T cell receptor beta chain emerged from a study of T cells in Graves' hyperthyroidism and ophthalmopathy. The CDR3 consists of 13 residues. Germline V CDR1 and CDR2: DFQATT, SNEGSKA (reference sequence). General observations from the study: It was a median 6.5 months before onset that the model predicted ophthalmopathy.

TCR beta CDR3 region amplification was performed from RNA transcripts. Carried out on the TCR CDR3, a first-round RT-PCR used the HTBI primer set. TCRdb analysed the multiplex PCR reads with MiXCR anew, one entry per CDR3 protein. Of 300,000 to 400,000 distinct CDR3 sequences listed, roughly 21% are singletons. About this clonotype: What it binds is unknown.

Criteria for exclusion of patients were uncontrolled infection, other autoimmune disease, pregnancy or lactation. This TCR was sampled from a woman aged 50 to 60 with Graves' hyperthyroidism. The rearrangement uses TRBV20-1 and TRBJ2-1; the D gene is possibly TRBD1 (6 bases). The J call is in doubt because the DNA end fits TRBJ2-7 better. The sample was blood. The CDR3 is CSASRGFDNEQYF. The CDR3 bases are TGCAGTGCTTCAAGGGGGTTCGACAATGAGCAGTACTTC.